This T cell receptor (beta chain) is from a study of blood T cell repertoires in COVID-19. Background on the study: Samples came from the United States, Italy and Spain, spanning acute and convalescent COVID-19. T cells, B-cell-depleted T cells, or PBMCs provided the cDNA or gDNA that served as material.

Original methodology: Reference gene primers were amplified, and this amplification served to estimate nucleated cell counts. Here immunoSEQ multiplex PCR was the method, and the copy in TCRdb shows in-frame clones only, minus some. V and J calls plus clone size are reproduced from that table; the DNA served to infer D and trimming. The table has about 34,000 clones, more than 85% seen once. V lost 3 bases and J 4 bases, leaving 15 bases between the germline ends. This CDR3 region has 15 residues. The V gene's germline CDR1 is LNHDA and CDR2 SQIVND (reference sequence). The chain is built from TRBV19 and TRBJ1-1, with D perhaps TRBD1 (6 bases). The sequenced sample consisted of peripheral blood. The source of this sequence is a human donor in a cohort sampled during active COVID-19. This CDR3 reads CASSIKQGKVTEAFF. The CDR3 DNA reads TGTGCCAGTAGTATCAAACAGGGAAAGGTCACTGAAGCTTTCTTT.